This is a list of T cell receptor beta chains from one sample in a study of siplizumab effects on memory and regulatory T cells. Sequenced by immunoSEQ multiplex PCR; TCRdb stores in-frame clones only, minus some. The sample has around 120,000 clones; approximately 94% are singletons. Material for sequencing was non-Treg CD4+ T cells sorted from blood. The receptor source for this set is a human donor in good health. CDR3s include the opening cysteine and the closing phenylalanine or tryptophan. A D gene is named only where the DNA matches it firmly. Not every row has a clone size; where given, it reads once, few, many or a size class.

v_gene	abundance	d_gene	j_gene	CDR3nt	CDR3aa
TRBV19	NA	TRBD1	TRBJ1-1	TGTGCCAGTAGTTGGGACAGGGTAGGCACTGAAGCTTTCTTT	CASSWDRVGTEAFF
TRBV5-1	NA	NA	TRBJ1-1	TGCGCCAGCAGAGTTGGCCGGAACACTGAAGCTTTCTTT	CASRVGRNTEAFF
TRBV5-4	NA	NA	TRBJ2-1	TGTGCCAGCGGGGGCCAAATTGAGCAGTTCTTC	CASGGQIEQFF
TRBV5-5	NA	TRBD1	TRBJ2-7	TGTGCCAGCAGCTTGGGGACAGGGTACTCCTACGAGCAGTACTTC	CASSLGTGYSYEQYF
TRBV2	NA	NA	TRBJ2-7	TGTGCCAGCAGTGTCACCTACGAGCAGTACTTC	CASSVTYEQYF
TRBV30	few	NA	TRBJ1-1	TGTGCCTGGAGTCCTAAAGGACAGTGGGGATCCGAAGCTTTCTTT	CAWSPKGQWGSEAFF
TRBV19	NA	NA	TRBJ1-2	TGTGCCAGTAACTCTAATAACTATGGCTACACCTTC	CASNSNNYGYTF
TRBV9	NA	TRBD2	TRBJ2-7	TGTGCCAGCAGCATTAGCGGGGGGCCATCCTACGAGCAGTACTTC	CASSISGGPSYEQYF
TRBV2	NA	NA	TRBJ2-5	TGTGCCTCAGCTGGGGTCGGCCAGTACTTC	CASAGVGQYF
TRBV4-2	NA	NA	TRBJ2-3	TGTGCCAGCAGCCAAGATCCGCCGGCCACTTCAGATACGCAGTATTTT	CASSQDPPATSDTQYF
TRBV25-1	NA	NA	TRBJ2-5	TGTGCCAGCAGTTCACCAGACATTCAAGAGACCCAGTACTTC	CASSSPDIQETQYF